Following are 7 T cell receptor beta chains from one sample sequenced in a study of blood T cells in healthy people across ages. Using a J-beta primer mix together with a sample-barcoded 5' primer, a second PCR was run for roughly 6 to 12 cycles. TCRdb itself ran the 5' RACE reads through MiXCR, one entry per CDR3 protein. The sample lists hundreds of thousands of distinct CDR3 sequences, approximately 53% seen once, with approximately 24% in the top ten. Sequencing used blood. These receptor sequences come from a man aged 35 to 55 in good health.

For the CDR3, the DNA is TGTGCCAGCAGTTTTGGGGGACTAACGAGAAGTTACGAGCAGTACTTC. This encodes CASSFGGLTRSYEQYF. The chain joins TRBV28 to TRBJ2-5; 7 bases fit TRBD2. The DNA end favors TRBJ2-7, so the J call may be wrong. CDR1 is MDHEN, CDR2 SYDVKM, per germline. The CDR3 consists of 16 residues.

The V and J genes are TRBV25-1 and TRBJ1-6; a weak D match, TRBD1 (6 bases). The CDR3 extends over 12 amino acids. CDR1 and CDR2 from the germline V gene are MGHDK and SYGVNS. Trimming took off 6 bases at V and 10 bases at J, with 10 bases between the two ends. The DNA for the CDR3 is TGTGCCAGCAGGTCAGGGGAATCACCCCTCCACTTT. The encoded protein is CASRSGESPLHF. Complete variable domain (other parts from reference TRBV25-1 and TRBJ1-6): EADIYQTPRYLVIGTGKKITLECSQTMGHDKMYWYQQDPGMELHLIHYSYGVNSTEKGDLSSESTVSRIRTEHFPLTLESARPSHTSQYLCASRSGESPLHFGNGTRLTVT.

The chain recombines TRBV7-2 with TRBJ1-6; D gene uncertain. The CDR3 sequence is 17 residues long. The ends were cut back, 0 bases at V and 6 bases at J, with 15 bases in the middle. The germline gives CDR1 SGHTA, CDR2 FQGNSA. The CDR3 bases are TGTGCCAGCAGCTTAGCGCCACAGAAGAGTCTTAATTCACCCCTCCACTTT. It is translated as CASSLAPQKSLNSPLHF.

This clonotype has only a few counts. The gene calls are TRBV7-2 and TRBJ2-4, with 7 bases that match TRBD1. V dropped 6 bases and J dropped 3; count of bases not matched to a gene: 8. Germline loops: CDR1 SGHTA, CDR2 FQGNSA. The CDR3 spans 15 residues. CDR3 in DNA: TGTGCCAGCAGACCTACCGGGACAGTCAAAAACATTCAGTACTTC. Protein: CASRPTGTVKNIQYF.

The genes are TRBV20-1 and TRBJ2-1; 8 bases align to TRBD1. V shed 4 bases, J shed 7 bases, and the junction held 12 bases outside the gene matches. This CDR3 has 15 amino acids. Germline V gene data show CDR1 as DFQATT and CDR2 as SNEGSKA (reference sequence). The CDR3, as DNA: TGCAGTGCTAACAACCGGACAGGGCGGTGGAATGAGCAGTTCTTC. Protein: CSANNRTGRWNEQFF.

V gene TRBV29-1 combines with J gene TRBJ2-5; 8 bases align to TRBD2. This CDR3 contains 12 residues. Germline V gene data show CDR1 as SQVTM and CDR2 as ANQGSEA. V was pared by 7 bases and J by 5 bases, with 6 bases of the junction left unmatched. CDR3 amino acids: CSAERGGETQYF. CDR3 DNA sequence: TGCAGCGCCGAACGGGGGGGGGAGACCCAGTACTTC.

The chain has TRBV27 and TRBJ1-4; TRBD1 matches at 8 bases. Per germline, CDR1 MNHEY and CDR2 SMNVEV (reference sequence). The CDR3 contains 15 residues. V lost 7 bases to trimming and J lost 3 bases; unmatched junction nucleotides: 7. Here the CDR3 reads CASKNRGRSNEKLFF. The CDR3 DNA is TGTGCCAGCAAAAACAGGGGGAGGTCTAATGAAAAACTGTTTTTT.